Following are 7 T cell receptor beta chains from one sample sequenced in a study of OX40 agonist ivuxolimab in advanced cancers. Measured with immunoSEQ multiplex PCR; TCRdb has only the in-frame clones, and not every one. This table holds 45,000 to 65,000 clones, 75% to 90% found once. Sequencing was performed on CD4+ or CD8+ T cells sorted from blood, taken in a trial of the OX40 agonist ivuxolimab. The receptor set was obtained from an adult with an advanced solid tumor such as melanoma, head and neck, liver or kidney cancer.

The chain couples TRBV29-1 to TRBJ1-1; 9 positions agree with TRBD1. The germline gives CDR1 SQVTM, CDR2 ANQGSEA. The CDR3 spans 12 residues. Losses at the gene ends were 6 bases for V and 4 bases for J; bases not matched to a gene: 3. CDR3 amino acids: CSVSQGATEAFF. The CDR3 nucleotides read TGCAGCGTGTCACAGGGGGCCACTGAAGCTTTCTTT.

The chain joins TRBV7-6 to TRBJ2-1; TRBD2 aligns across 13 bases. The CDR3 sequence is 15 residues long. Germline CDR1 and CDR2: SGHVS and FNYEAQ. V lost 5 bases to trimming and J lost 13 bases; unmatched junction nucleotides: 11. DNA of the CDR3: TGTGCCAGCAGCCCCACGAGCGGGACTAGCGGGAACCAGTTCTTC. Translating it yields CASSPTSGTSGNQFF.

V is TRBV27 and J is TRBJ1-2; D call uncertain. The CDR3 contains 14 residues. Trimming pared 5 bases from V and 2 bases from J, leaving 12 bases between. Germline V CDR1 and CDR2: MNHEY, SMNVEV (reference sequence). The DNA for the CDR3 is TGTGCCAGCAGTAAAAACAGAATGAACTATGGCTACACCTTC. Amino acids: CASSKNRMNYGYTF.

This sequence joins TRBV6-4 and TRBJ2-3, with a weak D call TRBD1 (7 bases). The germline V gene has CDR1 MRHNA and CDR2 SNTAGT. Trimming removed 0 bases at V and 8 bases at J, with 15 bases between. The CDR3 runs to 15 residues. DNA of the CDR3: TGTGCCAGCAGTGACTCTCAGTGGCAGGGGGGTACGCAGTATTTT. It translates to CASSDSQWQGGTQYF.

CDR3 protein: CASSFGQNINYGYTF. CDR3 bases: TGTGCCAGCAGTTTCGGACAGAACATTAACTATGGCTACACCTTC. The rearrangement joins TRBV5-4 to TRBJ1-2, with D possibly being TRBD1 (6 bases). This CDR3 spans 15 amino acids. The germline V gene has CDR1 SGHNT and CDR2 YYREEE (reference sequence). The V and J ends lost 5 bases and 1 base respectively, with 15 bases between them.

This clone was counted a few times. The gene calls are TRBV5-6 and TRBJ2-7, with TRBD1 identical over 8 bases. V dropped 6 bases and J dropped 5; count of bases not matched to a gene: 16. Germline CDR1 reads SGHDT; CDR2 reads YYEEEE. The CDR3 consists of 16 residues. CDR3 nucleotide sequence: TGTGCCAGCACTGCTGAAATGGACAGGGAGGCCAACGAGCAGTACGTC. Its translation is CASTAEMDREANEQYV.

The chain recombines TRBV11-2 with TRBJ2-7; D unclear. CDR3 length equals 14 residues. Germline CDR1 reads SGHAT; CDR2 reads FQNNGV. V was clipped by 1 base and J by 3 bases, with 10 bases between them. The CDR3 here is CASSLGPDFYEQYF. DNA of the CDR3: TGTGCCAGCAGCTTAGGTCCAGATTTCTACGAGCAGTACTTC.